Included here is one T cell receptor (beta chain) sequence, with context. The length of the CDR3 is 14 residues. V was pared by 2 bases and J by 5 bases, with 4 bases of the junction left unmatched. Germline V lookup: CDR1 SGHRS, CDR2 YFSETQ. The assay was immunoSEQ multiplex PCR, and TCRdb's table has in-frame clones only and misses some. The profile shows fewer than 350,000 clones, 86% of them singletons. It was during active infection that Seattle patients were enrolled and then longitudinally followed. This sample is part of a study of blood T cell repertoires in COVID-19. The chain employs TRBV5-1 and TRBJ1-5; 7 positions match TRBD1. The specimen was peripheral blood. The sequence derives from a woman aged 70-85 years with COVID-19, enrolled during active disease. The CDR3 coding sequence is TGCGCCAGCAGCTTCACAGGGGAAGATCAGCCCCAGCATTTT. Amino acids: CASSFTGEDQPQHF.